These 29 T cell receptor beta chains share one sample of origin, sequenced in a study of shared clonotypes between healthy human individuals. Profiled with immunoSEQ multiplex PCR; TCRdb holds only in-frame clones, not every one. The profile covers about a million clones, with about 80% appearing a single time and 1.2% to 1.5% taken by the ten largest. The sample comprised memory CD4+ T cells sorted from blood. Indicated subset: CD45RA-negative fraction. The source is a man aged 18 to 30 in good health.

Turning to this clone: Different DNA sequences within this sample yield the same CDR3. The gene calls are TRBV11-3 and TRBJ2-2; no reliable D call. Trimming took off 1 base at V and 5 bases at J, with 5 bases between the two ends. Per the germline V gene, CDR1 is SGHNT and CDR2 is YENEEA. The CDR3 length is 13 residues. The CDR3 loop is CASSLVPTGELFF. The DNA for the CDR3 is TGTGCCAGCAGCTTAGTCCCAACCGGGGAGCTGTTTTTT.

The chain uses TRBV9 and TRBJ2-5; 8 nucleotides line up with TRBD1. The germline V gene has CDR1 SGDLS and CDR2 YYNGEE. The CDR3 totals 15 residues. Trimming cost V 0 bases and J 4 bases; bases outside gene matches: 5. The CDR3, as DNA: TGTGCCAGCAGCGTAGGACCAGGGGGCGTAGAGACCCAGTACTTC. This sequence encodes CASSVGPGGVETQYF.

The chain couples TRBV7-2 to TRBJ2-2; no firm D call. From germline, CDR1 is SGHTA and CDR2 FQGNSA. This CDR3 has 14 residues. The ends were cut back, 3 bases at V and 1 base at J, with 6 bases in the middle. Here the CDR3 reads CASSFRRNTGELFF. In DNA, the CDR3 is TGTGCCAGCAGCTTTAGGCGGAACACCGGGGAGCTGTTTTTT. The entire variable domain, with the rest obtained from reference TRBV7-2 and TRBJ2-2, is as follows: GAGVSQSPSNKVTEKGKDVELRCDPISGHTALYWYRQSLGQGLEFLIYFQGNSAPDKSGLPSDRFSAERTGGSVSTLTIQRTQQEDSAVYLCASSFRRNTGELFFGEGSRLTVL.

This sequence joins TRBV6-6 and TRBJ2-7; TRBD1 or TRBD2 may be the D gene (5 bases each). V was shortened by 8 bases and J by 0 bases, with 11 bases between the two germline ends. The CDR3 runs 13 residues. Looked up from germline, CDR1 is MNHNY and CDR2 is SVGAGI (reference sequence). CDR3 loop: CASGTGTSYEQYF. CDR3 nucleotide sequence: TGTGCCAGCGGGACCGGGACCTCCTACGAGCAGTACTTC.

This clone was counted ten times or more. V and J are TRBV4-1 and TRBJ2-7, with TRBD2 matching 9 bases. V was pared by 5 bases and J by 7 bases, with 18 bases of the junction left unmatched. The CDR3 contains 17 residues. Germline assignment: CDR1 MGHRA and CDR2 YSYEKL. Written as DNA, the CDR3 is TGCGCCAGCAGCTTACTGCTGATAGCGGGAGCCTCTTTAGAGCAGTACTTC. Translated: CASSLLLIAGASLEQYF.

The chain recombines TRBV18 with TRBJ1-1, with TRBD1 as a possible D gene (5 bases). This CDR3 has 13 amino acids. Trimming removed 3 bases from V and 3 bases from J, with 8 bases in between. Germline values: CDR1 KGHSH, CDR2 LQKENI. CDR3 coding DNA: TGTGCCAGCTCACCGGGGGTTGACACTGAAGCTTTCTTT. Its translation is CASSPGVDTEAFF. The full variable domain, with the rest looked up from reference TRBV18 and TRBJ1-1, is NAGVMQNPRHLVRRRGQEARLRCSPMKGHSHVYWYRQLPEEGLKFMVYLQKENIIDESGMPKERFSAEFPKEGPSILRIQQVVRGDSAAYFCASSPGVDTEAFFGQGTRLTVV.

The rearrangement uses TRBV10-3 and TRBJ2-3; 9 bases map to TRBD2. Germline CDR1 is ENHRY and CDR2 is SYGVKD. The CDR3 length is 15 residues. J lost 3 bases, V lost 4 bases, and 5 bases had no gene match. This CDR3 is CAISASSGKTDTQYF. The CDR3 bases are TGTGCCATCAGTGCCTCTAGCGGGAAAACAGATACGCAGTATTTT.

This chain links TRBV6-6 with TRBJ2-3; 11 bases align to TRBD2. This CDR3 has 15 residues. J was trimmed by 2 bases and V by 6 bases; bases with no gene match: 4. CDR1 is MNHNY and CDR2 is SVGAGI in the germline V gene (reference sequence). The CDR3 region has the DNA TGTGCCAGCAGGGGGACTAGCGGACCCACAGATACGCAGTATTTT. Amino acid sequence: CASRGTSGPTDTQYF.

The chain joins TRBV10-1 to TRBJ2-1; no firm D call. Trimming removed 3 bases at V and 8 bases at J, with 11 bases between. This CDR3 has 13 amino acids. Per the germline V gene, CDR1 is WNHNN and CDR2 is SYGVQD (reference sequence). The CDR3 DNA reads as TGCGCCAGCAGTGAATACGCGGTCGATGAGCAGTTCTTC. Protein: CASSEYAVDEQFF.

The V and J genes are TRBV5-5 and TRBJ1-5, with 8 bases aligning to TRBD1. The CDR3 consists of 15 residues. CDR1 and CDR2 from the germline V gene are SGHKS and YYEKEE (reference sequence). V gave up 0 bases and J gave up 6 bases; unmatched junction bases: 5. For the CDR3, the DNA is TGTGCCAGCAGCTTGGAAGGACAGGGCCGTCAGCCCCAGCATTTT. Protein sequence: CASSLEGQGRQPQHF.

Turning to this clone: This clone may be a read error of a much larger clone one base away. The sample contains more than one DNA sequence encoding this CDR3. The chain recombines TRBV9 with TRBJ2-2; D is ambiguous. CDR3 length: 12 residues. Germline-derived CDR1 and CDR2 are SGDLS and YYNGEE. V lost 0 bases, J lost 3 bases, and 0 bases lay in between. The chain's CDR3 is CASSVDTGELFF. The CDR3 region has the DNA TGTGCCAGCAGCGTAGACACCGGGGAGCTGTTTTTT.

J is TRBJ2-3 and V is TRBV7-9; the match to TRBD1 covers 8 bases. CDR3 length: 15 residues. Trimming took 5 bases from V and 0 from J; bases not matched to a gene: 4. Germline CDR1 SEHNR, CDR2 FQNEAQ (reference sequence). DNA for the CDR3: TGTGCCAGCAGCCTGAGGACAGGGAGCACAGATACGCAGTATTTT. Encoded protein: CASSLRTGSTDTQYF.

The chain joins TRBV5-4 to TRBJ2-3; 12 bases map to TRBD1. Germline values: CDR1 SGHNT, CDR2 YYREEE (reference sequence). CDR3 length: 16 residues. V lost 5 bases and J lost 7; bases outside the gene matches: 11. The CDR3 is CASRLSGTGGGNTQYF. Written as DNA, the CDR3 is TGTGCCAGCAGATTATCCGGGACAGGGGGCGGGAATACGCAGTATTTT.

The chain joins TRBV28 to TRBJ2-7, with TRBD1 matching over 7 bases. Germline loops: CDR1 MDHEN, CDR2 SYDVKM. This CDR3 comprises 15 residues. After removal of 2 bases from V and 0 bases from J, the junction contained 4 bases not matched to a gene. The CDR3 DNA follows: TGTGCCAGCAGTTTACCCCGACAGGGCTCCTACGAGCAGTACTTC. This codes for CASSLPRQGSYEQYF.

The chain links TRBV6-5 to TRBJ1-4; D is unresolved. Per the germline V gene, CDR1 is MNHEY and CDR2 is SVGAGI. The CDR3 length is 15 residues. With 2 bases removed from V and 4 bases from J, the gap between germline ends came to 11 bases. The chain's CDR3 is CASSYLGRLNEKLFF. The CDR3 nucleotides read TGTGCCAGCAGTTACCTCGGCAGGCTTAATGAAAAACTGTTTTTT.

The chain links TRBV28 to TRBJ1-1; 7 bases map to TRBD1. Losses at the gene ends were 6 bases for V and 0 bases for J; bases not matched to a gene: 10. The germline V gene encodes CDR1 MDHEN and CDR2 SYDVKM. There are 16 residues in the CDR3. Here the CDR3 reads CASRVQGSFMNTEAFF. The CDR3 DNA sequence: TGTGCCAGCAGGGTACAGGGGTCTTTCATGAACACTGAAGCTTTCTTT.

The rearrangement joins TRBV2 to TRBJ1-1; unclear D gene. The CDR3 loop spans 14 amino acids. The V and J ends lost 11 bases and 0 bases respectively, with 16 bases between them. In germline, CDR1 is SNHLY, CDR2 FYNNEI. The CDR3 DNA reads TGTGCCTGCCGGCAGGCCCAAATGAACACTGAAGCTTTCTTT. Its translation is CACRQAQMNTEAFF.

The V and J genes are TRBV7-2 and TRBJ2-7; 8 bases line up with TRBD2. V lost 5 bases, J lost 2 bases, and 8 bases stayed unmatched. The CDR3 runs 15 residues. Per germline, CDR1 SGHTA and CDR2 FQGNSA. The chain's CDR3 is CASSKNSGTPYEQYF. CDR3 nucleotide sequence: TGTGCCAGCAGCAAAAATAGCGGGACCCCCTACGAGCAGTACTTC.

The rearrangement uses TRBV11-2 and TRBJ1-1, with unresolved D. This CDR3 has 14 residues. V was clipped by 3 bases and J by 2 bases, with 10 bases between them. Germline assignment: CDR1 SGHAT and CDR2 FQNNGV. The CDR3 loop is CASSFGSLNTEAFF. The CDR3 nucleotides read TGTGCCAGCAGCTTTGGCAGTTTAAACACTGAAGCTTTCTTT.

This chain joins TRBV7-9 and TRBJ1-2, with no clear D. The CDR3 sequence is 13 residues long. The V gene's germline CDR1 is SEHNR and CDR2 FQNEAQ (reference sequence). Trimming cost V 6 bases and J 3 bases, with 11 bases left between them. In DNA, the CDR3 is TGTGCCAGCAGTCTTGGGGAGGACTATGGCTACACCTTC. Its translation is CASSLGEDYGYTF. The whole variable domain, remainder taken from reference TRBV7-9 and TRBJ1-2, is DTGVSQNPRHKITKRGQNVTFRCDPISEHNRLYWYRQTLGQGPEFLTYFQNEAQLEKSRLLSDRFSAERPKGSFSTLEIQRTEQGDSAMYLCASSLGEDYGYTFGSGTRLTVV.

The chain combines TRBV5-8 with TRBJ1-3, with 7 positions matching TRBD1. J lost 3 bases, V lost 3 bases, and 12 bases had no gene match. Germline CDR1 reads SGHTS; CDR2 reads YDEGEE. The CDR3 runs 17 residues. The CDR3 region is CASSSRVGQSSGNTIYF. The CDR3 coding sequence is TGTGCCAGCAGCTCCCGAGTGGGACAGTCGAGTGGAAACACCATATATTTT.

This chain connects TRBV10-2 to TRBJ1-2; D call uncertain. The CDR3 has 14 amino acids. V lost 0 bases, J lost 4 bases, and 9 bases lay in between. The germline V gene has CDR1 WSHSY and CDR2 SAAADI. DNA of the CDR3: TGCGCCAGCAGTGAGTCTTCGTCGGCCTATGGCTACACCTTC. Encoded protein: CASSESSSAYGYTF.

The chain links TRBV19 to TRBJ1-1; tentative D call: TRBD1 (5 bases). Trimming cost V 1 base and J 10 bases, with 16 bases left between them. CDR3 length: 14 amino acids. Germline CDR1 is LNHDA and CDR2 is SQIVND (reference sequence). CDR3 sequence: CASSIVDRGSTAFF. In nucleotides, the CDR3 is TGTGCCAGTAGTATAGTGGACCGGGGGTCGACAGCTTTCTTT.

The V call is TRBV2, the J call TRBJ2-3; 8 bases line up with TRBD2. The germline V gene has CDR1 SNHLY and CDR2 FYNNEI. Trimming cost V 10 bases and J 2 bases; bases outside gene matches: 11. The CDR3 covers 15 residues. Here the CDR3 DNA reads TGTGCCAACGGAGATCGCGGGGGGCCCACAGATACGCAGTATTTT. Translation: CANGDRGGPTDTQYF.

The CDR3 protein is CASSYSTDVYTF. DNA for the CDR3: TGTGCCAGCAGTTACTCGACCGATGTCTACACCTTC. The chain couples TRBV6-6 to TRBJ1-2; D ambiguous. The V gene lost 0 bases and the J gene lost 10 bases, with 9 bases spanning the gap. CDR1 and CDR2 from the germline V gene are MNHNY and SVGAGI (reference sequence). This CDR3 spans 12 amino acids.

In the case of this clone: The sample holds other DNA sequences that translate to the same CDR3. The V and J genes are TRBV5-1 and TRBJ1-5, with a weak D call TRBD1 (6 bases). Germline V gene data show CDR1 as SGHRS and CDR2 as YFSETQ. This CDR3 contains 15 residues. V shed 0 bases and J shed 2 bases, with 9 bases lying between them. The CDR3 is CASSLEGGGNQPQHF. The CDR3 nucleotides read TGCGCCAGCAGCTTGGAAGGGGGAGGCAATCAGCCCCAGCATTTT.

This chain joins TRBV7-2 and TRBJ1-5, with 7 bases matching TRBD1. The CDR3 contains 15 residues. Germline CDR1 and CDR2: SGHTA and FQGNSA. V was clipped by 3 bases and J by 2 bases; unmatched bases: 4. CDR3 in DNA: TGTGCCAGCAGCTTTGTTACAGGGGGCAATCAGCCCCAGCATTTT. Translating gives CASSFVTGGNQPQHF.

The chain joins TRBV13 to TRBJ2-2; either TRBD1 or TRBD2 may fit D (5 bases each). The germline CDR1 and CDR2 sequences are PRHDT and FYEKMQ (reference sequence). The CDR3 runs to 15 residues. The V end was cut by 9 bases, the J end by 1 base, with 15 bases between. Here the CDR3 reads CASTRDPLNTGELFF. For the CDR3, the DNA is TGTGCCAGTACCCGGGACCCCCTGAACACCGGGGAGCTGTTTTTT.

CDR3 region: CASSVQGPYGYTF. The DNA of the CDR3 is TGTGCCAGTAGTGTACAGGGTCCATATGGCTACACCTTC. The chain has TRBV19 and TRBJ1-2; a possible D gene is TRBD1 (6 bases). Germline CDR1 reads LNHDA; CDR2 reads SQIVND (reference sequence). CDR3 length: 13 residues. The V gene lost 5 bases and the J gene lost 5 bases, with 12 bases spanning the gap.